This T cell receptor beta chain is from a study of cytomegalovirus exposure and HLA in healthy donors. Donors counted as nominally healthy when sampled, yet unrecorded immune exposures were likely. Primers: 60 Vbeta forward and 13 Jbeta reverse. Sequenced by immunoSEQ multiplex PCR; TCRdb stores in-frame clones only, minus some. The sample consists of 110,000 to 150,000 clones, roughly 9.4% of them appearing once. Germline CDR1 is SEHNR and CDR2 is FQNEAQ (reference sequence). The CDR3 has 11 residues. With 4 bases removed from V and 13 bases from J, the gap between germline ends came to 10 bases. Source material: PBMCs. This clonotype originated in a male donor in good health and CMV-seronegative. The V and J genes are TRBV7-9 and TRBJ1-4, with D unclear. The CDR3 bases are TGTGCCAGCAGCTCAGCTCGGGGACTGTTTTTT. Its translation: CASSSARGLFF.